The next 2 T cell receptor beta chains were all read from a single sample in a study of control samples from healthy donors and cancer patients. The repertoire was sequenced with immunoSEQ multiplex PCR; TCRdb's copy has only in-frame clones and lacks some. The data contain about 150,000 clones, 93% of them seen just once; the ten biggest clones take up over 2%. The sequencing sample was made of blood. The source is a man aged 45-65 years in good health.

The chain carries TRBV28 and TRBJ1-1; D may be TRBD1 (5 bases). V was clipped by 2 bases and J by 1 base, with 8 bases between them. The germline gives CDR1 MDHEN, CDR2 SYDVKM. The CDR3 totals 14 residues. CDR3 in amino acids: CASSLGDRNTEAFF. CDR3 in DNA: TGTGCCAGCAGTTTAGGGGACCGGAACACTGAAGCTTTCTTT.

In regard to this clone: Other nucleotide sequences from this sample produce the same CDR3. The chain joins TRBV2 to TRBJ2-7, with D possibly TRBD2 on 6 matching bases. Looked up from germline, CDR1 is SNHLY and CDR2 is FYNNEI. This CDR3 has 15 amino acids. V shed 2 bases and J shed 2 bases, with 13 bases lying between them. The CDR3 sequence is CASSEQRASTYEQYF. The DNA for the CDR3 is TGTGCCAGCAGTGAACAGCGGGCCAGCACCTACGAGCAGTACTTC.